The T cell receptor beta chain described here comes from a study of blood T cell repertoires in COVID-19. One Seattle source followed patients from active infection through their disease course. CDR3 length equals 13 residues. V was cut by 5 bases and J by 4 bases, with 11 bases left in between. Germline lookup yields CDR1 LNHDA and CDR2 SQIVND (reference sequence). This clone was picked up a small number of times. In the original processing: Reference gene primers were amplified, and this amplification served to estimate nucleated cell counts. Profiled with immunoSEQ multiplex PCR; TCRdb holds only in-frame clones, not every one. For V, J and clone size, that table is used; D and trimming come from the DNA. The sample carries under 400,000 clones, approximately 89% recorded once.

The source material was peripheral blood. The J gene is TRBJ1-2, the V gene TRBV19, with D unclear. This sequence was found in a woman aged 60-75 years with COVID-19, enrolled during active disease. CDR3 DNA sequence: TGTGCCAGTAGTGCCAGCGAGGGCTATGGCTACACCTTC. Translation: CASSASEGYGYTF.